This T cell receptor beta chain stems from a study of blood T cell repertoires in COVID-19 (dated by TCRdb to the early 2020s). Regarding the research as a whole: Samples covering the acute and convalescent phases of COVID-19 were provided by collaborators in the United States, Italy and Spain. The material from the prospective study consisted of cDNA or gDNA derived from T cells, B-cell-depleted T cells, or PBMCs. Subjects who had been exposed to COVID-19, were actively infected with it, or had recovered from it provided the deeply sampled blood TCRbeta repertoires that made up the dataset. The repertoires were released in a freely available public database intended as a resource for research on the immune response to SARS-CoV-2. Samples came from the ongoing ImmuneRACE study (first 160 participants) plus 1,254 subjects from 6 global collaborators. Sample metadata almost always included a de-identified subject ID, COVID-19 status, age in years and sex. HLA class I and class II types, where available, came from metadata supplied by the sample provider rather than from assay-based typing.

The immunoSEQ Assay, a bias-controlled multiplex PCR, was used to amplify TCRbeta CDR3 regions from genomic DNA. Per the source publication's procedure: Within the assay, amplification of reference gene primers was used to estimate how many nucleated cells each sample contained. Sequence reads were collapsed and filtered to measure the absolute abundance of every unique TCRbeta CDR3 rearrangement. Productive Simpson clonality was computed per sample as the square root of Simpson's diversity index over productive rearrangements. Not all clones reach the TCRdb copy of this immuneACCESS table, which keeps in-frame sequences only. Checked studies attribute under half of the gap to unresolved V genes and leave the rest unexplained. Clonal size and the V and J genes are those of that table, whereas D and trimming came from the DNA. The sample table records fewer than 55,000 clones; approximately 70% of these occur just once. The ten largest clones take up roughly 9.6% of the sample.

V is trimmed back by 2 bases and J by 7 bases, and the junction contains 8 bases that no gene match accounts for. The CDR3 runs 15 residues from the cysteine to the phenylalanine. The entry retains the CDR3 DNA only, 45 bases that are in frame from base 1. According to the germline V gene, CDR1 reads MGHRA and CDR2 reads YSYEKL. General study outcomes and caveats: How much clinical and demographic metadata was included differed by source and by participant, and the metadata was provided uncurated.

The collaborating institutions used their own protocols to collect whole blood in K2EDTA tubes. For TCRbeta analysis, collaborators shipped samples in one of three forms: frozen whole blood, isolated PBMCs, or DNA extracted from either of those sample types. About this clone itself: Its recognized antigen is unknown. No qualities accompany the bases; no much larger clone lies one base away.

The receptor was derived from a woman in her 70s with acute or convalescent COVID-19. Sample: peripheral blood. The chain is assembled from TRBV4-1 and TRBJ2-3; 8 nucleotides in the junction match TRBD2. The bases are TGCGCCAGCAGCCAAATCGGGGGGGGGCAAAATACGCAGTATTTT. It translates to CASSQIGGGQNTQYF.